What follows is one TCR beta chain and its context. The antigen remains undetermined. This specimen belongs to a study of cytomegalovirus exposure and HLA in healthy donors. Points from the study as a whole: Rarity characterized most TCR sequences, yet some public TCRs appeared in many donors.

The PCR used 60 Vbeta and 13 Jbeta primers. Data came from immunoSEQ multiplex PCR; TCRdb stores just in-frame clones and leaves some out. The sample has around 100,000 clones; roughly two thirds are singletons. The germline V and J ends were trimmed by 6 bases and 11 bases, with 20 bases remaining between them. CDR3 length: 14 residues. CDR1 is MDHEN and CDR2 is SYDVKM in the germline V gene. The origin of this receptor is a woman younger than 45 in good health and CMV-seronegative. Sequencing was done on a sample of PBMCs. The chain has TRBV28 and TRBJ1-5, with D possibly being TRBD1 (5 bases). The CDR3 DNA is TGTGCCAGCAGGCCTGGGGGGGGAGGAGGATCCCAGCATTTT. It is translated as CASRPGGGGGSQHF.